What follows are 7 T cell receptor beta chains derived from one specimen sequenced in a study of shared clonotypes between healthy human individuals. TCRdb's table, derived via immunoSEQ multiplex PCR, lists solely in-frame clones and lacks some. Here the sample spans roughly 2.6 million clones, roughly nine tenths being singletons. Sequencing was carried out using naive CD4+ T cells sorted from blood. Regarding subset: CD45RA+ positively selected. The receptors were gathered from a young man in good health.

This chain joins TRBV23-1 and TRBJ2-7; D is perhaps TRBD1 (5 bases). TRBV23-1 is classed as an ORF, of uncertain function. The CDR3 is 17 amino acids. V was trimmed by 3 bases and J by 0 bases, leaving 18 bases between them. The DNA for the CDR3 is TGCGCCAGCAGTCACCAGAGACAGACCTTAAGCTCCTACGAGCAGTACTTC. Translating gives CASSHQRQTLSSYEQYF.

In the case of this clone: Other DNA sequences in the sample encode the same CDR3. The chain uses TRBV18 and TRBJ2-3; 7 bases align to TRBD2. This CDR3 comprises 14 residues. J gave up 3 bases and V 0 bases, and 0 bases lay outside the gene matches. CDR1 and CDR2 from the germline V gene are KGHSH and LQKENI. CDR3 sequence (DNA): TGTGCCAGCTCACCACCGGGGGGGACAGATACGCAGTATTTT. Translating gives CASSPPGGTDTQYF.

The count of this clone is one. V and J are TRBV7-2 and TRBJ2-5; 8 positions match TRBD1. J gave up 3 bases and V 2 bases, and 5 bases lay outside the gene matches. The CDR3 has 15 amino acids. CDR1 SGHTA and CDR2 FQGNSA come from the germline V gene. The CDR3 DNA is TGTGCCAGCAGCTTAAGGACAGGGCTCAAAGAGACCCAGTACTTC. It yields the protein CASSLRTGLKETQYF.

The chain has TRBV19 and TRBJ1-1, with a possible D match to TRBD1 (6 bases). The V end lost 7 bases, the J end lost 3 bases, and 18 bases lay between the germline ends. Germline values: CDR1 LNHDA, CDR2 SQIVND (reference sequence). The CDR3 loop spans 15 amino acids. The CDR3 bases are TGTGCCAGTATCGGACCGACAGGTCGTCACACTGAAGCTTTCTTT. As protein: CASIGPTGRHTEAFF.

The rearrangement uses TRBV9 and TRBJ1-4, with 9 nucleotides matching TRBD1. Per the germline V gene, CDR1 is SGDLS and CDR2 is YYNGEE. The CDR3 consists of 15 residues. The V segment lost 4 bases and the J segment 8 bases; nucleotides outside the gene matches: 9. In DNA form, the CDR3 reads TGTGCCAGCAGCACCCCCTTTGGGACAGGGGAAAAACTGTTTTTT. It yields the protein CASSTPFGTGEKLFF.

Remarks on this clone: Other DNA sequences in this specimen translate into the identical CDR3. CDR3 sequence: CASSLGNYGYTF. CDR3 in DNA: TGTGCCAGCAGCTTAGGGAACTATGGCTACACCTTC. The chain employs TRBV11-2 and TRBJ1-2, with unresolved D. This CDR3 comprises 12 residues. V was pared by 1 base and J by 2 bases, with 2 bases between. CDR1 is SGHAT and CDR2 is FQNNGV in the germline V gene.

The genes are TRBV18 and TRBJ1-1; the D gene is possibly TRBD1 (5 bases). Germline V gene sequence: CDR1 KGHSH, CDR2 LQKENI. The V end lost 3 bases, the J end lost 0 bases, and 11 bases lay between the germline ends. The CDR3 consists of 15 residues. CDR3 protein: CASSPQGTMNTEAFF. The CDR3 DNA reads as TGTGCCAGCTCACCCCAGGGTACCATGAACACTGAAGCTTTCTTT. Drawing the rest from reference TRBV18 and TRBJ1-1, the complete variable domain is NAGVMQNPRHLVRRRGQEARLRCSPMKGHSHVYWYRQLPEEGLKFMVYLQKENIIDESGMPKERFSAEFPKEGPSILRIQQVVRGDSAAYFCASSPQGTMNTEAFFGQGTRLTVV.